The 13 T cell receptor beta chains below come from one sample, sequenced in a study of CD8+CD57+ T cells in acquired aplastic anemia. For CDR3 and TCR beta VDJ profiling, genomic DNA was the template used. TCRdb itself ran the reads through MiXCR, one entry per CDR3 protein. The table lists approximately 380,000 distinct CDR3 sequences, around 72% of them singletons. The sample was sorted CD4+, CD8+, or CD8+CD57+ T cells (not recorded which) from PBMCs. These receptors all stem from a human donor in good health, serving as a control.

This clonotype has at least ten counts. The chain is built from TRBV5-4 and TRBJ2-5; tentatively, D is TRBD1 (5 bases). Germline loops: CDR1 SGHNT, CDR2 YYREEE (reference sequence). V was cut by 4 bases and J by 2 bases, with 15 bases left in between. This CDR3 region has 15 residues. The CDR3 sequence is CASSPRQTIQETQYF. Written as DNA, the CDR3 is TGTGCCAGCAGCCCCAGACAGACGATTCAAGAGACCCAGTACTTC.

As to this clonotype: A read error is possible here, since a much larger clone lies one base away. J is TRBJ1-5 and V is TRBV6-1; D uncertain. V was trimmed by 3 bases and J by 4 bases, leaving 13 bases between them. This CDR3 contains 15 residues. Germline V gene data show CDR1 as MNHNS and CDR2 as SASEGT. The CDR3 nucleotides are TGTGCCAGCAGTGAGGTCCTGAGAGGGAATCAGCCCCAGCATTTT. The encoded protein is CASSEVLRGNQPQHF.

Comment on this clonotype: Given the absence of the conserved phenylalanine or tryptophan at the CDR3 end, a read error is likely. The DNA is left out, because the CDR3 cannot be placed on it with certainty; the CDR3 is given as TCRdb lists it. V usage is TRBV7-9 and J usage is TRBJ1-4; TRBD1 is the table's D call and was not checked against the DNA. The CDR3 is 16 residues long, counting both termini. CDR1 and CDR2 (germline): SEHNR, FQNEAQ (reference sequence). The CDR3 reads CASSLGGGQETQHFFL.

This clonotype was seen many times. The rearrangement links TRBV19 to TRBJ1-5; D gene uncertain. V gave up 3 bases and J gave up 0 bases, with 21 bases separating them. This CDR3 spans 19 amino acids. The germline V gene has CDR1 LNHDA and CDR2 SQIVND (reference sequence). CDR3 bases: TGTGCCAGTAGTATCAGAGGCAAGGACCACCTTTATAGCAATCAGCCCCAGCATTTT. Amino acids: CASSIRGKDHLYSNQPQHF.

The chain carries TRBV7-3 and TRBJ2-1; D might be TRBD1 (5 bases). The CDR3 is made up of 18 amino acids. CDR1 and CDR2 (germline): SGHTA, FQGTGA. V was clipped by 4 bases and J by 6 bases, with 25 bases between them. CDR3 protein: CASSSRNPAGLTSNEQFF. The CDR3 coding sequence is TGTGCCAGCAGCTCCCGGAACCCTGCAGGGCTGACCTCCAATGAGCAGTTCTTC. The full variable domain, in which reference TRBV7-3 and TRBJ2-1 provide the parts outside the CDR3, is GAGVSQTPSNKVTEKGKYVELRCDPISGHTALYWYRQSLGQGPEFLIYFQGTGAADDSGLPNDRFFAVRPEGSVSTLKIQRTERGDSAVYLCASSSRNPAGLTSNEQFFGPGTRLTVL.

This chain links TRBV7-9 with TRBJ1-2; D gene ambiguous. This CDR3 comprises 13 residues. Germline lookup yields CDR1 SEHNR and CDR2 FQNEAQ (reference sequence). The ends were cut back, 7 bases at V and 6 bases at J, with 15 bases in the middle. CDR3 protein: CASTITYIDGYTF. CDR3 sequence (DNA): TGTGCCAGCACCATAACATACATCGATGGCTACACCTTC.

V and J are TRBV20-1 and TRBJ2-3; D remains unclear. This CDR3 comprises 13 residues. The V end lost 4 bases, the J end lost 10 bases, and 18 bases lay between the germline ends. Germline V gene data show CDR1 as DFQATT and CDR2 as SNEGSKA (reference sequence). The CDR3 is CSANPAGSSPQYF. As DNA, the CDR3 is TGCAGTGCTAACCCGGCCGGTTCCAGTCCGCAGTATTTT.

The chain uses TRBV19 and TRBJ1-6, with TRBD1 as a possible D gene (5 bases). The J call is uncertain, as TRBJ1-5 better fits the DNA end. The length of the CDR3 is 14 residues. Germline V CDR1 and CDR2: LNHDA, SQIVND (reference sequence). CDR3 bases: TGTGCCAGTAGTACAGGGCTACTCGGTTCAACGCAGCATTTT. Protein sequence: CASSTGLLGSTQHF.

This clonotype showed up many times. The junction differs from germline at one of its ends, possibly a read error. The chain links TRBV7-7 to TRBJ2-1, with 10 bases lining up with TRBD2. The CDR3 sequence is 15 residues long. Germline loops: CDR1 SSHAT, CDR2 FNYEAQ (reference sequence). Here the CDR3 DNA reads TGTGCTAGCAGCTTAGGTGGGACTAGCGATAGTGAGCAGTTCTTC. Translating it yields CASSLGGTSDSEQFF.

The rearrangement uses TRBV12-3 or TRBV12-4 and TRBJ2-1, with D possibly called TRBD1 or TRBD2 (5 bases each). The CDR3 loop spans 15 amino acids. V was trimmed by 5 bases and J by 4 bases, leaving 15 bases between them. For the CDR3, the DNA is TGTGCCAGCAGTCCCACGGGACCGGGGTACAATGAGCAGTTCTTC. Protein: CASSPTGPGYNEQFF.

This clonotype was recorded many times. This chain connects TRBV29-1 to TRBJ1-3, with D unresolved. Germline CDR1 and CDR2: SQVTM and ANQGSEA. CDR3 size: 12 residues. Trimming shortened V by 4 bases and J by 1 base, and 5 bases separated the two germline ends. In DNA, the CDR3 is TGCAGCGTTGCCGGGTCTGGAAACACCATATATTTT. It is translated as CSVAGSGNTIYF. The full variable domain, its missing parts supplied by reference TRBV29-1 and TRBJ1-3, is SAVISQKPSRDICQRGTSLTIQCQVDSQVTMMFWYRQQPGQSLTLIATANQGSEATYESGFVIDKFPISRPNLTFSTLTVSNMSPEDSSIYLCSVAGSGNTIYFGEGSWLTVV.

The chain has TRBV5-6 and TRBJ2-4; D is perhaps TRBD1 or TRBD2 (5 bases each). From germline, CDR1 is SGHDT and CDR2 YYEEEE. This CDR3 has 16 residues. V lost 4 bases, J lost 0 bases, and 14 bases lay in between. The CDR3 sequence is CASSLVGTGAKNIQYF. The DNA of the CDR3 is TGTGCCAGCAGCCTGGTGGGGACGGGAGCCAAAAACATTCAGTACTTC.

The chain recombines TRBV9 with TRBJ2-6; perhaps TRBD1 as D (6 bases). This CDR3 is built from 17 residues. Germline CDR1 and CDR2: SGDLS and YYNGEE. The V gene lost 4 bases and the J gene lost 0 bases, with 14 bases spanning the gap. Here the CDR3 DNA reads TGTGCCAGCAGCAGGGCCGGGACACGCTCTGGGGCCAACGTCCTGACTTTC. As protein: CASSRAGTRSGANVLTF.